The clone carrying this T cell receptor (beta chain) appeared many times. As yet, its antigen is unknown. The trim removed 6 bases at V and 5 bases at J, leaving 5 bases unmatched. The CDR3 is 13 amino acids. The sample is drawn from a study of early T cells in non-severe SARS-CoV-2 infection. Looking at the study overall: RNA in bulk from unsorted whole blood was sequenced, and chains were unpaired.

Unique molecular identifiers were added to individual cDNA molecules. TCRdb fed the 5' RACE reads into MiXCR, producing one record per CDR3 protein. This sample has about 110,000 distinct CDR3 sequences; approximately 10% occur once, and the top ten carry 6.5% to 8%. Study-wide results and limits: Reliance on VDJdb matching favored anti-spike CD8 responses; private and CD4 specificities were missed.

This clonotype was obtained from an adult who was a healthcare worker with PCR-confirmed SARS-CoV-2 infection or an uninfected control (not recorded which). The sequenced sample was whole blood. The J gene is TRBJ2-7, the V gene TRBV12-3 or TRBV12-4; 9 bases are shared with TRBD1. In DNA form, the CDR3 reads TGTGCCAGCAGCCAGGGACAGGGACACGAGCAGTACTTC. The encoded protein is CASSQGQGHEQYF.